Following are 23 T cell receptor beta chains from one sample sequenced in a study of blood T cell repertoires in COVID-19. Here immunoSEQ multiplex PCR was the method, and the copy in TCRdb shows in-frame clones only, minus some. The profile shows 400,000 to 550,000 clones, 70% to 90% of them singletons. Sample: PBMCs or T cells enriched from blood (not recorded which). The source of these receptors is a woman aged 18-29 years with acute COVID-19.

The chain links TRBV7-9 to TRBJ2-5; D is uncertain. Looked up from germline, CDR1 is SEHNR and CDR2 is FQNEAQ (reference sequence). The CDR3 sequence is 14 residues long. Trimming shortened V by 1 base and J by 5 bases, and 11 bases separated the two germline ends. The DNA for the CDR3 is TGTGCCAGCAGCTTAGGTCGCAGGCCGGAGACCCAGTACTTC. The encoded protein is CASSLGRRPETQYF.

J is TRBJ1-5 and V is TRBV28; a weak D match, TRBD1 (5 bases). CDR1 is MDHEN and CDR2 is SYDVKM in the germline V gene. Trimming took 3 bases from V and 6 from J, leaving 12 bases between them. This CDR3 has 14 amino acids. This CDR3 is CASSFVGEAQPQHF. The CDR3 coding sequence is TGTGCCAGCAGTTTTGTGGGGGAGGCTCAGCCCCAGCATTTT.

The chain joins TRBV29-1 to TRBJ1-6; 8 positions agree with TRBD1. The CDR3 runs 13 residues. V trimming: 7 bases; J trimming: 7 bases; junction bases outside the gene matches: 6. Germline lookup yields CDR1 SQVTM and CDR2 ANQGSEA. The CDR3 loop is CSAGQGQNSPLHF. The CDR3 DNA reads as TGCAGCGCTGGACAGGGTCAGAATTCACCCCTCCACTTT.

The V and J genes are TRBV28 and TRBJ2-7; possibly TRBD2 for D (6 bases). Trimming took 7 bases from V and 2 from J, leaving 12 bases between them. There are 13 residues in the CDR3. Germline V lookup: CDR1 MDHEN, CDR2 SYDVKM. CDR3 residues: CASNLAMAYEQYF. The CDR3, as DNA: TGTGCCAGCAATCTAGCGATGGCCTACGAGCAGTACTTC.

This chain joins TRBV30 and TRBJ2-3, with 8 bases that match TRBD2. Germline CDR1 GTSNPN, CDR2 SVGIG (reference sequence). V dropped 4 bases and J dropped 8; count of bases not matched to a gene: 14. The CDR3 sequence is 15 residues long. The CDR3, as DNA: TGTGCCTGGACATCGGCTAGCGGGTTTGTTGGTACGCAGTATTTT. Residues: CAWTSASGFVGTQYF.

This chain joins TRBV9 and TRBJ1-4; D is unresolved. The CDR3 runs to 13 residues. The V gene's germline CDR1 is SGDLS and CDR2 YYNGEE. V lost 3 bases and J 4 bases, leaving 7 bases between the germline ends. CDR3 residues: CASSATDNEKLFF. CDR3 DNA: TGTGCCAGCAGCGCAACAGATAATGAAAAACTGTTTTTT.

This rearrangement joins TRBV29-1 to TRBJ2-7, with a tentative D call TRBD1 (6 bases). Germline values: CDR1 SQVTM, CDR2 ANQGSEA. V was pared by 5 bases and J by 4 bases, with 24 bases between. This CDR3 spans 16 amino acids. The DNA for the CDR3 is TGCAGCGTTTACGTTGGGGTGGTGGGGGCCAGATACGAGCAGTACTTC. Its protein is CSVYVGVVGARYEQYF.

CDR3 in amino acids: CASSGQPQETQYF. The DNA of the CDR3 is TGTGCCAGCAGTGGACAGCCTCAAGAGACCCAGTACTTC. The chain uses TRBV28 and TRBJ2-5; perhaps TRBD1 as D (6 bases). Germline assignment: CDR1 MDHEN and CDR2 SYDVKM. V was pared by 5 bases and J by 2 bases, with 9 bases between. CDR3 length: 13 residues.

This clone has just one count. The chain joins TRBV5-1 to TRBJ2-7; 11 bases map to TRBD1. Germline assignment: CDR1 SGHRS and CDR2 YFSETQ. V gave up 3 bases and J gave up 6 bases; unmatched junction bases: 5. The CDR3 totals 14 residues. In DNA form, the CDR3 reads TGCGCCAGCAGCTACGGACAGGGGGCCAGCGAGCAGTACTTC. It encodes CASSYGQGASEQYF.

This CDR3 is CASSPGVPGETQYF. CDR3 coding DNA: TGTGCCAGCAGCCCCGGGGTCCCGGGGGAGACCCAGTACTTC. The rearrangement uses TRBV27 and TRBJ2-5; D might be TRBD2 (5 bases). This CDR3 has 14 residues. V gave up 6 bases and J gave up 5 bases, with 16 bases separating them. Germline V gene lookup returns CDR1 MNHEY and CDR2 SMNVEV (reference sequence).

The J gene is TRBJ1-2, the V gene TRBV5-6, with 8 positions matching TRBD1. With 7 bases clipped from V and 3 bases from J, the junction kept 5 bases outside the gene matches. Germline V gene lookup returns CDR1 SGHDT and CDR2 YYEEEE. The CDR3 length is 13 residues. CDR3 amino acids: CASGEGQDYGYTF. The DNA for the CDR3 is TGTGCCAGCGGCGAGGGACAGGACTATGGCTACACCTTC.

CDR3 DNA sequence: TGTGCCAGCAGCTTAGTCGGGAGGCTAAATGGCTACACCTTC. Protein: CASSLVGRLNGYTF. The chain couples TRBV7-9 to TRBJ1-2; no definite D call. Germline CDR1 SEHNR, CDR2 FQNEAQ (reference sequence). This CDR3 has 14 amino acids. V was pared by 1 base and J by 6 bases, with 12 bases between.

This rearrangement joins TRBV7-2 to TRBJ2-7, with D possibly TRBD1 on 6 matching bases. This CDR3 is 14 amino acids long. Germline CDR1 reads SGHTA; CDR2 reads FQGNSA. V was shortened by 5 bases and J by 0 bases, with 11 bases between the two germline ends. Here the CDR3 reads CASSRGTYSYEQYF. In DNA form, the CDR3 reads TGTGCCAGCAGCAGAGGGACATACTCCTACGAGCAGTACTTC.

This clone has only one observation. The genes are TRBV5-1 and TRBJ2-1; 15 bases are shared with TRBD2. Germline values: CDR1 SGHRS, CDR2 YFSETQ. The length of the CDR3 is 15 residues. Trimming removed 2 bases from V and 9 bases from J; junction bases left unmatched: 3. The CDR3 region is CASSLGLAGGREQFF. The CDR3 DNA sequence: TGCGCCAGCAGCTTAGGACTAGCGGGGGGGCGTGAGCAGTTCTTC.

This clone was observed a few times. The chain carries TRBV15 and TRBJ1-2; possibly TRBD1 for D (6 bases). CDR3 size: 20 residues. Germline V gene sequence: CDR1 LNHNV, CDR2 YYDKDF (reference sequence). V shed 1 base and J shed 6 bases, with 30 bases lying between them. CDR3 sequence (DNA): TGTGCCACCAGCAGAGGGCTAGCATTGGGGCCCCGGGACAAGGAAAATGGCTACACCTTC. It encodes CATSRGLALGPRDKENGYTF.

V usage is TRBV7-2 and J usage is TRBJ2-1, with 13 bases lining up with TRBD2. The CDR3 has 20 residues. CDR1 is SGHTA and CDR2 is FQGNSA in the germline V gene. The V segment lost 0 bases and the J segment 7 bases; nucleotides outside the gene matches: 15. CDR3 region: CASSLAGGIHGLAGVNEQFF. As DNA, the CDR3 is TGTGCCAGCAGCTTAGCCGGTGGGATACATGGACTAGCGGGAGTTAATGAGCAGTTCTTC.

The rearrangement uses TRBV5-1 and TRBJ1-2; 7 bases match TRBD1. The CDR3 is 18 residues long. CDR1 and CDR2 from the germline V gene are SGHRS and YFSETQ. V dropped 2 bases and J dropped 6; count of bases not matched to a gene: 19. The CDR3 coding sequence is TGCGCCAGCAGCTTTTCGGGTCATTTTAGGGGGCCTTCGGATGGCTACACCTTC. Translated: CASSFSGHFRGPSDGYTF.

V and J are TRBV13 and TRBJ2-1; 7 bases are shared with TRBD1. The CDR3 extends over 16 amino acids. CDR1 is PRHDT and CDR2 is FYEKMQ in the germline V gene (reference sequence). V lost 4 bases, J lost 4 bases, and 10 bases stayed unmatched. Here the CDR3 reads CASSSIFDREYNEQFF. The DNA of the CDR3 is TGTGCCAGCAGCTCAATATTCGACAGGGAGTACAATGAGCAGTTCTTC.

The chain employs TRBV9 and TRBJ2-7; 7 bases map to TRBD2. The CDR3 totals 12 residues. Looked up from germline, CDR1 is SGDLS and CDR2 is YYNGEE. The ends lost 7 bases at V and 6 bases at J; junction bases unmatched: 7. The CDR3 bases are TGTGCCAGCGCGCAAAGGGAGGGCGAGCAGTACTTC. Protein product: CASAQREGEQYF.

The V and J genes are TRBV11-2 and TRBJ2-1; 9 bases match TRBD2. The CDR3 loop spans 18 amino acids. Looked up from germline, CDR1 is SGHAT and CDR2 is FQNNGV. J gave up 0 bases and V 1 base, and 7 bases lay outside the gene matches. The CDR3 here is CASSLGLAGPNSYNEQFF. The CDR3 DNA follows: TGTGCCAGCAGCTTAGGTCTAGCGGGACCCAACTCCTACAATGAGCAGTTCTTC.

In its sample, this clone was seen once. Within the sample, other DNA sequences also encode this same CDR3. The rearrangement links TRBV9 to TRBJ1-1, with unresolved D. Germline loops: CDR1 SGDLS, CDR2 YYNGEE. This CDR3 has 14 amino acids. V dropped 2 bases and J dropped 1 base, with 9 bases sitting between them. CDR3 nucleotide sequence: TGTGCCAGCAGCGTCGGGTCATCGAACACTGAAGCTTTCTTT. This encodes CASSVGSSNTEAFF.

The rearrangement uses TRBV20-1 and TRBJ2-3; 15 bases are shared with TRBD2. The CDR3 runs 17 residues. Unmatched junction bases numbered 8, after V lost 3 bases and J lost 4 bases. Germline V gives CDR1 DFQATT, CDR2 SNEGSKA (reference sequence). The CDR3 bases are TGCAGTGCTAGTACGGGACTAGCGGGGGGTGAATCAGATACGCAGTATTTT. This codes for CSASTGLAGGESDTQYF.

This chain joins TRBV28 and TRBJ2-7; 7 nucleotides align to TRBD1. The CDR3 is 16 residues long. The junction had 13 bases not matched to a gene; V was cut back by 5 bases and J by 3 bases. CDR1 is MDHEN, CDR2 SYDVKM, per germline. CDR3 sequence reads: CASSVTRDRVDYEQYF. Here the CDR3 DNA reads TGTGCCAGCAGTGTCACCCGAGACAGGGTTGACTACGAGCAGTACTTC.